What follows is one T cell receptor beta chain and its context. Its antigen is unknown. The authors ran a second PCR of roughly 6 to 12 cycles using a sample-barcoded 5' primer and a J-beta primer mix. A single record per CDR3 protein comes from TCRdb applying MiXCR to the 5' RACE reads. The data contain approximately 580,000 distinct CDR3 sequences, around 24% of them singletons. The CDR3 is made up of 13 amino acids. The germline gives CDR1 MDHEN, CDR2 SYDVKM. V was clipped by 2 bases and J by 4 bases, with 8 bases between them. This specimen belongs to a study of blood T cells in healthy people across ages. Whole-study results and caveats: It was held that the diversity estimates obtained from one million T cells were underestimates.

Caucasian, healthy and from Russia, the donors were aged between about 6 and 90. These same data were also listed under a study on T cells of mothers and their children. As reported in that work: Donors were three healthy Caucasian mothers and their six children.

The rearrangement links TRBV28 to TRBJ1-2; no clear D gene. Sequencing used blood. The source is a boy younger than 18 in good health. DNA of the CDR3: TGTGCCAGCAGTTTACCGGAGACCTATGGCTACACCTTC. As protein: CASSLPETYGYTF.